This entry describes one T cell receptor beta chain. These data are taken from a study of blood T cell repertoires in COVID-19. Across the study: Whether acute or convalescent, the COVID-19 samples came from the United States, Italy and Spain.

Method: immunoSEQ multiplex PCR; TCRdb's copy keeps in-frame clones and lacks some. The sample holds 90,000 to 120,000 clones, approximately 90% seen once. The CDR3 spans 12 residues. Trimming stripped 6 bases from V and 1 base from J, with 4 bases between. Germline values: CDR1 SGHTA, CDR2 FQGNSA. Material for sequencing was peripheral blood. The J gene is TRBJ1-5, the V gene TRBV7-2; no clear D. The clonotype was recovered from a woman aged 25 to 45 with acute or convalescent COVID-19. In DNA form, the CDR3 reads TGTGCCAGCAGTATGAGCAATCAGCCCCAGCATTTT. It translates to CASSMSNQPQHF.